This T cell receptor beta chain is drawn from a study of cytomegalovirus exposure and HLA in healthy donors. Study results and caveats: Certain sequence variants were highly shared and formed a cluster, and this cluster was likely a sequencing artifact.

Losses at the gene ends were 4 bases for V and 6 bases for J; bases not matched to a gene: 5. This CDR3 has 14 residues. Germline CDR1 is SGHVS and CDR2 is FQNEAQ. Worth noting for this clone: Antigen specificity is unknown.

The PCR employed 60 Vbeta primers together with 13 Jbeta primers. The table came from immunoSEQ multiplex PCR; TCRdb's copy has only in-frame clones and leaves some out. The ten most abundant clones cover 1.5% of a sample with 65,000 to 85,000 clones. The sequencing input was PBMCs. The chain is built from TRBV7-8 and TRBJ2-2; TRBD2 aligns across 7 bases. The source is a woman aged 55-70 years in good health and CMV-seronegative. The CDR3 DNA sequence: TGTGCCAGCAGCTGGGCGCGGGAGTCCGGGGAGCTGTTTTTT. Its protein product is CASSWARESGELFF. Supplemented by reference TRBV7-8 and TRBJ2-2, the full variable domain reads GAGVSQSPRYKVAKRGQDVALRCDPISGHVSLFWYQQALGQGPEFLTYFQNEAQLDKSGLPSDRFFAERPEGSVSTLKIQRTQQEDSAVYLCASSWARESGELFFGEGSRLTVL.